This entry concerns a single TCR beta chain. This clone occurred once. Its antigen specificity is not known. No base-level quality is on record; no much larger clone is a single base apart. At the DNA level, this CDR3 is encoded by other sequences in the same sample as well. This specimen belongs to a study of shared clonotypes between healthy human individuals (dated by TCRdb to 2018 to 2020). Study-wide context: The cohort comprised a couple of women and three men aged 18 to 49 years. For each donor, CD4 naive and CD4 memory were each run on three plates, CD8 naive on two plates, and CD8 memory on one plate. Blood TCR repertoires of four to six healthy adults were deeply sequenced to estimate repertoire size and the extent of clonotype sharing between individuals. Different laboratories and diverse techniques were used to prepare libraries and sequence TCR repertoires, to increase sequencing depth and limit assay-specific biases. Per donor, leukapheresis produced somewhere between about 0.9 and 9.5 billion PBMCs.

Donors were healthy HIV-negative adults with no recently reported acute infections or vaccinations. Only Caucasian adults living in Nashville, Tennessee, USA were represented among the donors. Magnetic negative selection was used to enrich CD4+ T cells, after which naive cells were positively selected on CD45RA and the negative fraction became the memory subset. Blood was obtained by leukapheresis, after which PBMCs were separated by Ficoll-Histopaque density gradient centrifugation and cryopreserved in liquid nitrogen vapor phase. Analytical flow cytometry was used to check the purity and quantity of each magnetically sorted T cell population. From each sorted fraction, genomic DNA was isolated and quantified by UV absorbance on a Nanodrop 2000c. Study-wide findings and limitations: Sharing across a handful of donors was observed for around 5% of naive CD4, over 3% of naive CD8, 2% to 2.5% of memory CD4, and roughly 0.4% of memory CD8 clonotypes. Rarefaction of sorted-subset datasets indicated incomplete sequencing despite the large sequencing depth. Pairwise subsampling led to the expectation that sequencing depth would affect the degree of clonotype sharing among donors. Sampling was restricted to blood, and TCR repertoires in tissue are likely to differ from TCR repertoires in blood. Compared with non-shared clonotypes, clonotypes shared by all four sorted-subset donors had higher generation probabilities. The genetic and exposure-history diversity represented was limited by the small number of donors. Larger estimated clonotype richness was generally found for naive subsets than for memory subsets.

Using the deep immunoSEQ assay, multiplex PCR amplified TCR CDR3 regions from genomic DNA. Genomic DNA extracted from each cell subset was distributed evenly over all wells of several immunoSEQ 96-well plates, and each plate served as one replicate. For sorted subsets, 200 to 250 ng of genomic DNA, equivalent to 25,000 to 35,000 T cell genomes, went into each replicate PCR. Purified libraries were quantified with a Qubit 3.0 fluorometer, sized on a Bioanalyzer 2100, and re-quantified with the KAPA Library Quantification kit. Every immunoSEQ 96-well plate was sequenced on a separate single-read 150-cycle Illumina NextSeq 550 flow cell. The paper's data handling went like this. Because the immunoSEQ output held only junctional sequences and lacked quality scores, the filtering could not match the filtering applied to full-length reads. To assign V/J genes and CDR3, sequences were annotated using PyIR, a Python wrapper for IgBLAST v1.9, with IMGT germline references. Reads with weak V/J assignments (E-value above 1e-6), missing CDR3, stop codons, out-of-frame junctions, or ambiguous translated residues were removed. V3J clonotypes were defined as sequences sharing an identical inferred V gene, J gene, and CDR3 amino acid sequence. Percentage overlap between repertoires was computed as shared unique clonotypes divided by the size of the smaller repertoire. Richness of each repertoire was evaluated using RTK rarefaction, the Chao1 estimator, and Recon v2.1 estimates of unobserved clonotypes. OLGA was used to compute generation probabilities for all TCRbeta clonotypes that the gDNA method yielded from a handful of donors. The source is immuneACCESS, and TCRdb retained only in-frame sequences with V and J called. Part of the clones is not carried over; for the studies checked, unresolved V genes explain less than half of this, and the remainder is unexplained. The DNA gave D and trimming, while V, J and clone size come from that table. Present in this sample are some 2,500,000 clones, about nine tenths of which were seen just once. The ten most abundant clones make up 0.3% to 0.4% of the sample.

The sequence derives from a man between 18 and 29 years old in good health. Some clones in this sample may be carry-over from other donors' samples. Material for sequencing was naive CD4+ T cells from PBMCs. The cell subset or site label, read with the paper, signifies: CD45RA+ positively selected.

The sequenced DNA is TGTGCCAGCAGCTCGTTAGCGGGAGTAGCAGATACGCAGTATTTT. It translates to CASSSLAGVADTQYF. Here the chain combines TRBV7-2 and TRBJ2-3; a stretch of 9 junction bases matches TRBD2. The CDR3 goes from the cysteine to the phenylalanine over 15 residues. The sequence is cut down to CDR3 DNA, 45 bases in frame from base 1. The V end gives up 4 bases and the J end 4 bases, leaving 6 bases in the junction not matched to a gene. CDR1 and CDR2 are drawn from the germline V gene: SGHTA, FQGNSA.